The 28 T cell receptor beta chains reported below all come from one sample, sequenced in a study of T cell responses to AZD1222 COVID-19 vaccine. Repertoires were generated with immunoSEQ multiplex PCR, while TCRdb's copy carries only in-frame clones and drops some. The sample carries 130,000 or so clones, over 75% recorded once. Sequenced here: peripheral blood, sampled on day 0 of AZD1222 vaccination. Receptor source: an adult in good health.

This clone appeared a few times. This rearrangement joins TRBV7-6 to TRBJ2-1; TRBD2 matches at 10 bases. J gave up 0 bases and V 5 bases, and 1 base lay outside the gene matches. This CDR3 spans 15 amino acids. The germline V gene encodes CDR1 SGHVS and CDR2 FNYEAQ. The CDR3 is CASSPSGGSYNEQFF. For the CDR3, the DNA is TGTGCCAGCAGCCCTAGCGGGGGCTCCTACAATGAGCAGTTCTTC.

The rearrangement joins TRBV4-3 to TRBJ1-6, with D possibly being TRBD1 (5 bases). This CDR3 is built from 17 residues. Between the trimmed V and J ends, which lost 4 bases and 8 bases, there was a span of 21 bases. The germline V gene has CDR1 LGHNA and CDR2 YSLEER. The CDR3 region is CASSPRAGNVLDSPLHF. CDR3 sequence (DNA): TGCGCCAGCAGCCCCAGGGCGGGGAACGTGTTGGATTCACCCCTCCACTTT.

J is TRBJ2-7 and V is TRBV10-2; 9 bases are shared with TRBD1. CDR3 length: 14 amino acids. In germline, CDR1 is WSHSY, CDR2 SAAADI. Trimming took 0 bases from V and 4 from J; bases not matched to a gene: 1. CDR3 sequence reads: CASSESGQGYEQYF. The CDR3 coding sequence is TGCGCCAGCAGTGAGTCGGGACAGGGTTACGAGCAGTACTTC.

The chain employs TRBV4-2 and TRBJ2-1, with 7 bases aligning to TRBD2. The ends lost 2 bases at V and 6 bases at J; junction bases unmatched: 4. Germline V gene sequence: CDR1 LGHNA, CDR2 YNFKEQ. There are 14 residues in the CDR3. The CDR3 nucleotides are TGTGCCAGCAGCCAAAGCGGGACCCCCAATGAGCAGTTCTTC. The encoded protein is CASSQSGTPNEQFF.

The CDR3 here is CASSFGLAGGRDTGELFF. The CDR3 DNA is TGCGCCAGCAGCTTCGGGCTAGCGGGAGGCCGTGACACCGGGGAGCTGTTTTTT. V usage is TRBV5-1 and J usage is TRBJ2-2, with 11 bases lining up with TRBD2. The V and J ends lost 2 bases and 3 bases, in that order; junction bases with no gene match: 9. Germline values: CDR1 SGHRS, CDR2 YFSETQ. CDR3 length equals 18 residues.

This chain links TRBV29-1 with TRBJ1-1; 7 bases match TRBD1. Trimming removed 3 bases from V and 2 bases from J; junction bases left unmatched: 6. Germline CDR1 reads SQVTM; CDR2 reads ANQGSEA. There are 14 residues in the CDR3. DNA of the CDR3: TGCAGCGTTGACCGGGACAGTCGAAACACTGAAGCTTTCTTT. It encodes CSVDRDSRNTEAFF.

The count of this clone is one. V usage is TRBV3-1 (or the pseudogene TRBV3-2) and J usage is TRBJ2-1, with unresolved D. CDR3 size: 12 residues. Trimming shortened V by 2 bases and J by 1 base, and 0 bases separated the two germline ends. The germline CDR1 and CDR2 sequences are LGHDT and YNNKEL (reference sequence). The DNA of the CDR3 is TGTGCCAGCAGCCAATCCTACAATGAGCAGTTCTTC. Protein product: CASSQSYNEQFF.

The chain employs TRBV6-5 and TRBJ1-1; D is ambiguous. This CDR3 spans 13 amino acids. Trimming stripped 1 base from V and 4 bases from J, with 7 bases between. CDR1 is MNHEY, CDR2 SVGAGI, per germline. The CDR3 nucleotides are TGTGCCAGCAGTTACTTTGGAGGCACTGAAGCTTTCTTT. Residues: CASSYFGGTEAFF.

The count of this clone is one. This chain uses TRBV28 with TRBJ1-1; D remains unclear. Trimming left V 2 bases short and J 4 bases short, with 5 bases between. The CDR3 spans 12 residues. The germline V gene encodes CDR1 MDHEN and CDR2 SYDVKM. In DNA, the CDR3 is TGTGCCAGCAGTTTACTGACCACTGAAGCTTTCTTT. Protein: CASSLLTTEAFF.

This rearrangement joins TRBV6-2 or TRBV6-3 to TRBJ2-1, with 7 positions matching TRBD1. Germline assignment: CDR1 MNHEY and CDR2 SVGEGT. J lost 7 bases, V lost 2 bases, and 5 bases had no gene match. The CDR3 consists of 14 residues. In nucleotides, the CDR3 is TGTGCCAGCAGTTACGGGGGACAGAGAAATGAGCAGTTCTTC. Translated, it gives CASSYGGQRNEQFF.

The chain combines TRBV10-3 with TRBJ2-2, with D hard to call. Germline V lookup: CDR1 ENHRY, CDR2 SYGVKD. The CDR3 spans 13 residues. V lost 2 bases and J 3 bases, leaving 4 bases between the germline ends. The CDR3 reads CAISERDTGELFF. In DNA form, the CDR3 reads TGTGCCATCAGTGAGCGGGACACCGGGGAGCTGTTTTTT.

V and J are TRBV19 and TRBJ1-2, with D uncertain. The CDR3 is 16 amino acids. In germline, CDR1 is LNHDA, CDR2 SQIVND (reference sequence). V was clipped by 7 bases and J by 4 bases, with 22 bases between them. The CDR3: CASKENRGATGYGYTF. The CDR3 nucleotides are TGTGCCAGTAAGGAGAATCGGGGAGCGACGGGCTATGGCTACACCTTC.

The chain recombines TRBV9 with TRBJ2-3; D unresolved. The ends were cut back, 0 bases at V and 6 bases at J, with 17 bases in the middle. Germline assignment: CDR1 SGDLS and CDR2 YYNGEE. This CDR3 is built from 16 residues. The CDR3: CASSVGVGLAYDTQYF. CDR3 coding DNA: TGTGCCAGCAGCGTAGGGGTGGGCCTGGCATACGATACGCAGTATTTT.

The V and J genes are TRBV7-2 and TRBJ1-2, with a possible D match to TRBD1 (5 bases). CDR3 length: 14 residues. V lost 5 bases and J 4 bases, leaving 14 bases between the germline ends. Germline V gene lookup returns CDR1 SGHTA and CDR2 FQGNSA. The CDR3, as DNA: TGTGCCAGCAGCCAGACAGTCTTCACCTATGGCTACACCTTC. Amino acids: CASSQTVFTYGYTF. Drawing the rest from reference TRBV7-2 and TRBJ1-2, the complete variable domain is GAGVSQSPSNKVTEKGKDVELRCDPISGHTALYWYRQSLGQGLEFLIYFQGNSAPDKSGLPSDRFSAERTGGSVSTLTIQRTQQEDSAVYLCASSQTVFTYGYTFGSGTRLTVV.

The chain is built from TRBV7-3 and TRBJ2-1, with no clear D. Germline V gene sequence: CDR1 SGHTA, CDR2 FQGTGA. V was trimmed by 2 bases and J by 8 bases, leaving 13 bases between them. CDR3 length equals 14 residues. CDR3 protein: CASSLAPLSYEQFF. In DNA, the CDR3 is TGTGCCAGCAGCTTAGCCCCACTTTCCTATGAGCAGTTCTTC.

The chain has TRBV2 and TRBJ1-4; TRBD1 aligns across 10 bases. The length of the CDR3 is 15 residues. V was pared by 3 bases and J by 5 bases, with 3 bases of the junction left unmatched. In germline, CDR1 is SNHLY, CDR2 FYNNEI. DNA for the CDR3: TGTGCCAGCAGTGAGGGGGGACAGGGGAATGAAAAACTGTTTTTT. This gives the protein CASSEGGQGNEKLFF.

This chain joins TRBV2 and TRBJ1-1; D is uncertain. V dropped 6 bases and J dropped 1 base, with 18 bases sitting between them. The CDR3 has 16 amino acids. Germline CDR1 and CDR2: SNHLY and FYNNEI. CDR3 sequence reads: CASSPGIGSGNTEAFF. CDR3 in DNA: TGTGCCAGCAGCCCCGGTATAGGGTCCGGGAACACTGAAGCTTTCTTT.

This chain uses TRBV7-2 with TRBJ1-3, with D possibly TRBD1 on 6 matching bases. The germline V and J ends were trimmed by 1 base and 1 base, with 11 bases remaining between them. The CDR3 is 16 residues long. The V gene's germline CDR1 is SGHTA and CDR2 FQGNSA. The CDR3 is CASSLGGRGSGNTIYF. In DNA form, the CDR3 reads TGTGCCAGCAGCTTAGGGGGCAGGGGTTCTGGAAACACCATATATTTT.

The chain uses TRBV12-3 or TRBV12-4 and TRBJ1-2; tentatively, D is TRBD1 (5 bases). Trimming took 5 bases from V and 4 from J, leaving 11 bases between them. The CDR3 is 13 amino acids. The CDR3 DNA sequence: TGTGCCAGCAGTGTAGACAGAAGCTATGGCTACACCTTC. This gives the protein CASSVDRSYGYTF.

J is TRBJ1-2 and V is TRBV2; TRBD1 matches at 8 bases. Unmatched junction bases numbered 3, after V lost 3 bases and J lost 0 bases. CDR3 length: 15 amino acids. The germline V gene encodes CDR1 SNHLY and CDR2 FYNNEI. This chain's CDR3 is CASSEQGAANYGYTF. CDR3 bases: TGTGCCAGCAGTGAGCAGGGGGCCGCTAACTATGGCTACACCTTC.

CDR3 nucleotide sequence: TGTGCCAGCAGTTTAGCGGGGGGCGGCTACACCTTC. It encodes CASSLAGGGYTF. V usage is TRBV12-3 or TRBV12-4 and J usage is TRBJ1-2, with a possible D match to TRBD1 (6 bases). V lost 0 bases to trimming and J lost 8 bases, with 7 bases between them. The CDR3 covers 12 residues.

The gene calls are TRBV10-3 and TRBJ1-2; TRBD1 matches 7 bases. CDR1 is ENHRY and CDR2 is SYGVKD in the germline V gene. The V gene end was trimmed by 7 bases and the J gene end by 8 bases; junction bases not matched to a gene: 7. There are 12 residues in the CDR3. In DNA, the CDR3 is TGTGCCATCAATGACAGGGCGAGGGGCTACACCTTC. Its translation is CAINDRARGYTF.

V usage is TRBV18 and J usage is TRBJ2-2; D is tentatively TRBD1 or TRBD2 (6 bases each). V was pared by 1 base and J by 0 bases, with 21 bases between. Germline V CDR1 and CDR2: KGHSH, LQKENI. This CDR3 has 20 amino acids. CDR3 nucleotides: TGTGCCAGCTCACCACGAAATTCAGGGGACTCCTTCTCGAACACCGGGGAGCTGTTTTTT. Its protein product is CASSPRNSGDSFSNTGELFF.

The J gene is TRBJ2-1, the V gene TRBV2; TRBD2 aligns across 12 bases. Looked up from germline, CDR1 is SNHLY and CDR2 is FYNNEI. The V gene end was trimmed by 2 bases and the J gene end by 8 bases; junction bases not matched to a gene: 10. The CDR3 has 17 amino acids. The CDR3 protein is CASSEPLAGGILHEQFF. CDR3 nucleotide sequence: TGTGCCAGCAGTGAACCACTAGCGGGGGGTATACTCCATGAGCAGTTCTTC.

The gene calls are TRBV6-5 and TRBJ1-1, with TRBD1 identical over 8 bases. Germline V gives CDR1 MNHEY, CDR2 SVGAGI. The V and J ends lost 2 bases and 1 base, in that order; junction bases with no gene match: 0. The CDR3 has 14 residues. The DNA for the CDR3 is TGTGCCAGCAGTTACGACAGGGGGAACACTGAAGCTTTCTTT. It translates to CASSYDRGNTEAFF.

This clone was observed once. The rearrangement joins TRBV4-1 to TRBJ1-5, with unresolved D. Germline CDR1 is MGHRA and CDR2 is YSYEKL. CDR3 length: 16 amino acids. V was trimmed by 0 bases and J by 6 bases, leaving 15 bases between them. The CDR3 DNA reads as TGCGCCAGCAGCCAAGATCCCCCAGGTCGCGGTCAGCCCCAGCATTTT. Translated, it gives CASSQDPPGRGQPQHF.

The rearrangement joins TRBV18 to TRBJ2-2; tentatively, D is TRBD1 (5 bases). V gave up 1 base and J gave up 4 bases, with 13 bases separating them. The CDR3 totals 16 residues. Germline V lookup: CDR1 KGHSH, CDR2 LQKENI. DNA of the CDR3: TGTGCCAGCTCACCACTCGGTCCCAGGGCCACCGGGGAGCTGTTTTTT. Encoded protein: CASSPLGPRATGELFF.

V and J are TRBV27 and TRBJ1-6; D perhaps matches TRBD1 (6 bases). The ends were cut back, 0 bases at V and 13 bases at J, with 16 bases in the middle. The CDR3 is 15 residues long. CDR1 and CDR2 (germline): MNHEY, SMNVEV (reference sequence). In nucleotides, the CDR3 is TGTGCCAGCAGTTTATCGAGCGAACAGGGAATCCCCCTCCACTTT. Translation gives CASSLSSEQGIPLHF.